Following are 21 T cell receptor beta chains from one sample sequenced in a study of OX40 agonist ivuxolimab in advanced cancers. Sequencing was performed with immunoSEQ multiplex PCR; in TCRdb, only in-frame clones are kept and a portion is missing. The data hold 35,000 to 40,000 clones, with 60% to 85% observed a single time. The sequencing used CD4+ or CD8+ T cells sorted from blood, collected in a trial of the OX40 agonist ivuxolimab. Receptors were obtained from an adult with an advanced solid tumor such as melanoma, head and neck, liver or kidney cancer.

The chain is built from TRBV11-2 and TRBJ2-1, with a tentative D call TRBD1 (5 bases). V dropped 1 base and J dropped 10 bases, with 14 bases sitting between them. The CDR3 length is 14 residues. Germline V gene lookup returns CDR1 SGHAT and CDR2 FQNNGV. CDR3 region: CASSLGTPGLEQFF. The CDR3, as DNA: TGTGCCAGCAGCTTAGGAACCCCAGGGTTGGAGCAGTTCTTC.

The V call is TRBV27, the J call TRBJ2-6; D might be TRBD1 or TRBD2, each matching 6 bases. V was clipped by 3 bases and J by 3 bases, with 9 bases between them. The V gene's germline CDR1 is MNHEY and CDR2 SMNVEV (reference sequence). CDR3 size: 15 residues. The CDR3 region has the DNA TGTGCCAGCAGTTTCGGGGGCGGTGGGGCCAACGTCCTGACTTTC. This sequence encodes CASSFGGGGANVLTF.

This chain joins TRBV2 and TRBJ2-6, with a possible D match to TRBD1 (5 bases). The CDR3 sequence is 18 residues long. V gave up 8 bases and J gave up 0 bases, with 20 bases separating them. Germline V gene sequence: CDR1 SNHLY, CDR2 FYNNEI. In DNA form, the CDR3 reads TGTGCCAGCTATAAATTAGGGGTCCACACCTCTGGGGCCAACGTCCTGACTTTC. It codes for CASYKLGVHTSGANVLTF.

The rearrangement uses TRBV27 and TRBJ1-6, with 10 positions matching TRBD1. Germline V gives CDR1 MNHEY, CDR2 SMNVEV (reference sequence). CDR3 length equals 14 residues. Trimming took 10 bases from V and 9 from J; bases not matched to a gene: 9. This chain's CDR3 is CATQPRTGGSPLHF. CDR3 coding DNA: TGTGCCACCCAGCCCAGGACAGGGGGTTCACCCCTCCACTTT.

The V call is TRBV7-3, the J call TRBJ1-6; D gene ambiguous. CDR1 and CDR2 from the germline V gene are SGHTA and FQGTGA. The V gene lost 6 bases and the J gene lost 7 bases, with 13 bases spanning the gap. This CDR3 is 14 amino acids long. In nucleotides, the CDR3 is TGTGCCAGCAGAATCGGACCTGTGAATTCACCCCTCCACTTT. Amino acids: CASRIGPVNSPLHF.

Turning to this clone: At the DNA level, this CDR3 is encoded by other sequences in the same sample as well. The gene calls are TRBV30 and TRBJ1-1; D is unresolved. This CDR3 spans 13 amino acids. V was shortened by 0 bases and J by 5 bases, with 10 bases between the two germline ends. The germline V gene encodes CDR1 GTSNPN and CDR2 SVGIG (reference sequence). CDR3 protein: CAWSVLGNTEAFF. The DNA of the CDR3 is TGTGCCTGGAGTGTACTGGGAAATACTGAAGCTTTCTTT.

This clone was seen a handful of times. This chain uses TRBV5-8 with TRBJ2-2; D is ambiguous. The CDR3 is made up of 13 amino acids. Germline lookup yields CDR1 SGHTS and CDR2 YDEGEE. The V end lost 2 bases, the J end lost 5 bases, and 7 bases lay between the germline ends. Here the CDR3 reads CASSFGSTGELFF. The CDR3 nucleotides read TGTGCCAGCAGCTTTGGAAGTACCGGGGAGCTGTTTTTT.

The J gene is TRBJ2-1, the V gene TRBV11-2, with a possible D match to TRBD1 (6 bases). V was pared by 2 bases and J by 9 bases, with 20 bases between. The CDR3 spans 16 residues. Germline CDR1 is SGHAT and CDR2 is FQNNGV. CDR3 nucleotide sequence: TGTGCCAGCAGCTTACAGGTTGGCAGGGGTGGCGGTGAGCAGTTCTTC. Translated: CASSLQVGRGGGEQFF.

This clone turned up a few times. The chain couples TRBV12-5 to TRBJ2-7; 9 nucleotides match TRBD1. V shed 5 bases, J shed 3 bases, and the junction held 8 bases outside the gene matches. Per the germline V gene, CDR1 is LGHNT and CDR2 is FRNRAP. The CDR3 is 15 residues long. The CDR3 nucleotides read TGTGCTAGTGGTCCTCTAGGACAGGGGAACTACGAGCAGTACTTC. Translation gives CASGPLGQGNYEQYF.

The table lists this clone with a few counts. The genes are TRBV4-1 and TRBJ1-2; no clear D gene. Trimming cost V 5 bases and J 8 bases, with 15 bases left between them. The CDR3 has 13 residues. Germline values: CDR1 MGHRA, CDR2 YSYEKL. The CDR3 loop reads CASSVRPVGGYTF. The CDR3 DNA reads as TGCGCCAGCAGCGTCCGCCCCGTCGGGGGCTACACCTTC.

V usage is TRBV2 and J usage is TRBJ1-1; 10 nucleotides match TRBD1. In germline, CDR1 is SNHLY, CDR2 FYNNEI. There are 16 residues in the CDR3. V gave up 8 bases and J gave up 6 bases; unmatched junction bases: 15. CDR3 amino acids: CASRDRGALNGAEAFF. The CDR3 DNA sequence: TGTGCCAGCCGGGACAGGGGCGCGCTAAATGGCGCTGAAGCTTTCTTT.

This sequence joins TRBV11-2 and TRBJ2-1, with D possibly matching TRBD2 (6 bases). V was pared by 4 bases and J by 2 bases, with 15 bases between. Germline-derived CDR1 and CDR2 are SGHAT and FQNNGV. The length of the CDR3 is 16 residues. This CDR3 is CASSSLATRAYNEQFF. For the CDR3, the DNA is TGTGCCAGCAGCTCCTTAGCGACTAGGGCCTACAATGAGCAGTTCTTC.

The CDR3 sequence: CASSLEGQSNQPQHF. As DNA, the CDR3 is TGCGCCAGCAGCTTGGAGGGACAGAGCAATCAGCCCCAGCATTTT. The chain has TRBV5-1 and TRBJ1-5; TRBD1 matches at 7 bases. Germline assignment: CDR1 SGHRS and CDR2 YFSETQ. The CDR3 length is 15 residues. J gave up 1 base and V 0 bases, and 1 base lay outside the gene matches.

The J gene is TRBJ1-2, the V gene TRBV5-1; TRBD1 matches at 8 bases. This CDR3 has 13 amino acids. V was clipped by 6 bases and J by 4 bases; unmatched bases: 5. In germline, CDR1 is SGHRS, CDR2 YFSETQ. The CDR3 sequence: CASTGTGTYGYTF. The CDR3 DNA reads TGCGCCAGCACCGGGACAGGAACCTATGGCTACACCTTC.

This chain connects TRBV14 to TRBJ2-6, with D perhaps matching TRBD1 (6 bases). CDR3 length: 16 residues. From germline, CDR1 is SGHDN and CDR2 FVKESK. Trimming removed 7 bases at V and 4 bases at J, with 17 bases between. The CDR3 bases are TGTGCCAGCACGAGGGACACTCGAGCGGGGGCCAACGTCCTGACTTTC. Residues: CASTRDTRAGANVLTF.

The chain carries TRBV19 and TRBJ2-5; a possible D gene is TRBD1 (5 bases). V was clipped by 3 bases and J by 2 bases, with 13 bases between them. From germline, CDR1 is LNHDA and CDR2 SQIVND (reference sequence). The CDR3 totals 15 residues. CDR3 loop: CASSIFSGNQETQYF. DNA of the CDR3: TGTGCCAGTAGTATCTTTTCAGGGAATCAAGAGACCCAGTACTTC.

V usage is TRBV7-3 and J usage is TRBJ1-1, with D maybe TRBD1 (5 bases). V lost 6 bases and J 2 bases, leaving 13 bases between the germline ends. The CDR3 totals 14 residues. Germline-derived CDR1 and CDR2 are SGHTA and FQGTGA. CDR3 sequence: CASSPGTANTEAFF. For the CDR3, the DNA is TGTGCCAGCAGTCCTGGGACCGCAAACACTGAAGCTTTCTTT.

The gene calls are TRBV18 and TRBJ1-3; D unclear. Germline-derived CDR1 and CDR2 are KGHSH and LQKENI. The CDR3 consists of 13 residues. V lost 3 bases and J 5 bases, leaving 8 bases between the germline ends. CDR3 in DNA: TGTGCCAGCTCACCTCCTGAGAGAAACACCATATATTTT. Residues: CASSPPERNTIYF.

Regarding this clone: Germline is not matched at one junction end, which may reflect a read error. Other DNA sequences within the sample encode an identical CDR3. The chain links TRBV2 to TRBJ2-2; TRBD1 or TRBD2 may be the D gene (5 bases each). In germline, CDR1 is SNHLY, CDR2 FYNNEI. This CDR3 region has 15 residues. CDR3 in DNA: TGTGCCAGCAGTTTCGACAGACCTCGAACCGGGGAGCTATTTTTT. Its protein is CASSFDRPRTGELFF.

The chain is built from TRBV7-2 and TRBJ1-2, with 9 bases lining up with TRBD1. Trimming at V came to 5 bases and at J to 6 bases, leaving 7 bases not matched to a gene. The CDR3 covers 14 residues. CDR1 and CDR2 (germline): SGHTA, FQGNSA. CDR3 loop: CASSRQGVTNGYTF. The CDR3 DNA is TGTGCCAGCAGCCGACAGGGGGTAACGAATGGCTACACCTTC.

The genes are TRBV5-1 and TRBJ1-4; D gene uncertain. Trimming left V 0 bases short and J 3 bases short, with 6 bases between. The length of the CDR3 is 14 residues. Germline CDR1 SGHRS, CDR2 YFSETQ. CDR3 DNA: TGCGCCAGCAGCTTGGAGGGTCCTAATGAAAAACTGTTTTTT. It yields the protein CASSLEGPNEKLFF.